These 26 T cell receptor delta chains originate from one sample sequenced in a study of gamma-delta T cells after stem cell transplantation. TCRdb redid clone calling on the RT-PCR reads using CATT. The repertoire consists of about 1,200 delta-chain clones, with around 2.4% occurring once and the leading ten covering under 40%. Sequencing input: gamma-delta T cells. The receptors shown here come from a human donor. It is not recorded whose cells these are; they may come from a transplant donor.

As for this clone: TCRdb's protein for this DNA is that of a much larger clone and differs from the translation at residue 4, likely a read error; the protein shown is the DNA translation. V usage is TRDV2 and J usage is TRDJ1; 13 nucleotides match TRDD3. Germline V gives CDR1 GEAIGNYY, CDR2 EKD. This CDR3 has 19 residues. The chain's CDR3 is CACNTLLGDTQEVTDKLIF. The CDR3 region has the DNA TGTGCCTGTAACACACTACTGGGGGATACGCAGGAGGTCACCGATAAACTCATCTTT.

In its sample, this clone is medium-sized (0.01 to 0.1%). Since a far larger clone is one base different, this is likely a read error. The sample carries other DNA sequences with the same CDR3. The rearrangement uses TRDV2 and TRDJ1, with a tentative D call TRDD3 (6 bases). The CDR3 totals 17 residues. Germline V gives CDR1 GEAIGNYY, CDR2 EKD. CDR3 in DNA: TGCGCCTGTGACACGACTGAGTTAGGATACAGGAACGATAAACTCATCTTT. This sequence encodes CACDTTELGYRNDKLIF.

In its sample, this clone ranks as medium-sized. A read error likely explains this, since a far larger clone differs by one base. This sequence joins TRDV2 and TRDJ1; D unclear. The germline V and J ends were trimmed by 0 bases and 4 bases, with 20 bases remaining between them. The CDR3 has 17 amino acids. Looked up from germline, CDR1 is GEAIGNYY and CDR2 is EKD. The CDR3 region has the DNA TGTGCCTGTGACACCGCCCTCCGTCTCCCGCAAAACGATAAACTCATCTTT. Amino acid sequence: CACDTALRLPQNDKLIF.

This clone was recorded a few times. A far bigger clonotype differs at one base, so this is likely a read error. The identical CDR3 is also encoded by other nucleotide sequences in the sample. CDR3: CACDTVEKIQRGSDDKLIF. For the CDR3, the DNA is TGTGCCTGCGACACTGTTGAGAAAATTCAGCGGGGGTCGGACGATAAACTCATCTTT. The chain has TRDV2 and TRDJ1, with D possibly TRDD3 on 5 matching bases. Per germline, CDR1 GEAIGNYY and CDR2 EKD. This CDR3 contains 19 residues.

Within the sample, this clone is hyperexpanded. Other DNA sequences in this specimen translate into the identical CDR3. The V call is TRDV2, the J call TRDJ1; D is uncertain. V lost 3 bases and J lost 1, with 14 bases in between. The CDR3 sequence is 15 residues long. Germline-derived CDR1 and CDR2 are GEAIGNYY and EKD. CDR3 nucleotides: TGTGCCTGTGACGAAGTTTTACCCTCCACCGATAAACTCATCTTT. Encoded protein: CACDEVLPSTDKLIF.

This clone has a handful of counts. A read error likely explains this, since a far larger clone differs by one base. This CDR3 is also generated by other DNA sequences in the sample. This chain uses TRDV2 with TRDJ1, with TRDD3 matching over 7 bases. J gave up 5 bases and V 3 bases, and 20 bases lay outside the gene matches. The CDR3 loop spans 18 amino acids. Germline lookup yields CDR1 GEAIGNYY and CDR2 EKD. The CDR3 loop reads CACDAYWGIRGEGDKLIF. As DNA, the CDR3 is TGTGCCTGTGACGCGTACTGGGGAATACGCGGAGAAGGGGATAAACTCATCTTT.

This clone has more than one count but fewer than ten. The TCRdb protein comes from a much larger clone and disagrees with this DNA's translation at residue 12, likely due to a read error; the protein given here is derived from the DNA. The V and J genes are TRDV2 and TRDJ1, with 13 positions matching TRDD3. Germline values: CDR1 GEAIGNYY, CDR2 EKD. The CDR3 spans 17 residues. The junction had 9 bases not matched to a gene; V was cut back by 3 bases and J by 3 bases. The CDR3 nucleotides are TGTGCCTGTGACGCCCTACTGGGGGATACGTACGCCGATAAACTCATCTTT. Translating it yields CACDALLGDTYADKLIF.

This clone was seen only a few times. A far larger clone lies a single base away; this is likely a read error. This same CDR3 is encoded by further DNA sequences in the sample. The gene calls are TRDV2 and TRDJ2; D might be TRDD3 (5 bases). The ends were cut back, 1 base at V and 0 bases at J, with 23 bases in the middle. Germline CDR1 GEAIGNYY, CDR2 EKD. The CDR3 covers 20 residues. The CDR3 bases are TGTGCCTGTGACACATACGGGCTGGGAGATACCCAGGCTTTGACAGCACAACTCTTCTTT. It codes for CACDTYGLGDTQALTAQLFF.

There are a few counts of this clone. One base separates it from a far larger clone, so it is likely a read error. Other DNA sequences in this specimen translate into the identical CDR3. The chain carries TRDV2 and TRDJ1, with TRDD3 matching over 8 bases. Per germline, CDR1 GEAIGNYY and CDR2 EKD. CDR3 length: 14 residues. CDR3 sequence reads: CACDPLRGDKKLIF. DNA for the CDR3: TGTGCATGTGACCCGTTACGGGGGGATAAAAAACTCATCTTT.

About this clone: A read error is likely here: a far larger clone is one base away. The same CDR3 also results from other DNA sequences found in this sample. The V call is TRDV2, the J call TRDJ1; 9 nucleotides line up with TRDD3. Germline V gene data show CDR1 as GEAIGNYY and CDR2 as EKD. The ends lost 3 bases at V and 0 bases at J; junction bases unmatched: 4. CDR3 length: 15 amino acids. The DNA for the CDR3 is TGTGCCTGTGACCTACTGGGGGACGACACCGATAAACTCATCTTT. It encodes CACDLLGDDTDKLIF.

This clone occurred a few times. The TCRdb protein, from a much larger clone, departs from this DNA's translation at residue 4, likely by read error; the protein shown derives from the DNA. CDR3 protein: CACGALLGDTLGVHTDKLIF. In DNA form, the CDR3 reads TGTGCCTGTGGCGCTTTACTGGGGGATACGCTAGGGGTTCACACCGATAAACTCATCTTT. J is TRDJ1 and V is TRDV2; TRDD3 matches at 13 bases. V gave up 5 bases and J gave up 0 bases; unmatched junction bases: 17. Germline assignment: CDR1 GEAIGNYY and CDR2 EKD. The CDR3 loop spans 20 amino acids.

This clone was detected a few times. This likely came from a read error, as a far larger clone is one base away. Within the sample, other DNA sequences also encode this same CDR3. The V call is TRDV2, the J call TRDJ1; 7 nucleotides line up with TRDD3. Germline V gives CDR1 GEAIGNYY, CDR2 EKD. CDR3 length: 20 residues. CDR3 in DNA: TGTGCCTGCGACACCCTGGACTTTGACTCCTCCTGGGGGGATACCGATAAACTCATCTTT. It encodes CACDTLDFDSSWGDTDKLIF.

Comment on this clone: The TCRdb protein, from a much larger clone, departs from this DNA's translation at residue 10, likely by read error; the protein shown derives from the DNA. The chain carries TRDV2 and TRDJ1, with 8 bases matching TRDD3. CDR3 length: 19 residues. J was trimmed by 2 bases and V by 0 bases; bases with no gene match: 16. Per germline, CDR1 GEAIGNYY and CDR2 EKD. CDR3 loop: CACDTVGGGCARSTDKLIF. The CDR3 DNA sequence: TGTGCCTGTGACACCGTGGGTGGGGGATGCGCGAGATCTACCGATAAACTCATCTTT.

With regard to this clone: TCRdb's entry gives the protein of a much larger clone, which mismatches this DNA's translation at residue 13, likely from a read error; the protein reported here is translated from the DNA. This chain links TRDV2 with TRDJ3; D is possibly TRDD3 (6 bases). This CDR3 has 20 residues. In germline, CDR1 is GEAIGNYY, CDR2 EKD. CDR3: CACDRTSGGLSSLDTRQMFF. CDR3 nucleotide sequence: TGTGCCTGTGACCGAACTTCCGGGGGACTGAGCTCCTTGGACACCCGACAGATGTTTTTC.

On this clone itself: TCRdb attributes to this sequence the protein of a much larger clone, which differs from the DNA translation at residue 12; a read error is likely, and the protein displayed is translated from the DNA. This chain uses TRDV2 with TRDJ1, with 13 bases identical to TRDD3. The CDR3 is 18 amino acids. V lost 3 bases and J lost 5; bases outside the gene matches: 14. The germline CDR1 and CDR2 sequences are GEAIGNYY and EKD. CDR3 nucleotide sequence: TGTGCCTGTGACGCGTACTGGGGGATACGCGGAGGAGGGGATAAACTCATCTTT. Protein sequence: CACDAYWGIRGGGDKLIF.

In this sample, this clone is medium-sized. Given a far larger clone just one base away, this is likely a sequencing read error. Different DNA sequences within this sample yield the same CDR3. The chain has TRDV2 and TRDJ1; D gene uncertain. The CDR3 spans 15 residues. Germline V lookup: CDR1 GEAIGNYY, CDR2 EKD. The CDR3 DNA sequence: TGTGCCTGTGACACCGTCGATTTGTCCACCGATAAGCTCATCTTT. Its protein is CACDTVDLSTDKLIF.

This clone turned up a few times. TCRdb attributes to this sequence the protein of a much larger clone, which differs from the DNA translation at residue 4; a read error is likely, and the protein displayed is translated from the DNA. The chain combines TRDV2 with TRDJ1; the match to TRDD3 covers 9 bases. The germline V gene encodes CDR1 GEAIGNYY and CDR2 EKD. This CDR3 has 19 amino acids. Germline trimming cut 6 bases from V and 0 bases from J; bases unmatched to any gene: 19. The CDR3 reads CACHMILGDPKPYTDKLIF. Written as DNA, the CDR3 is TGTGCCTGTCACATGATCCTGGGGGATCCTAAACCTTACACCGATAAACTCATCTTT.

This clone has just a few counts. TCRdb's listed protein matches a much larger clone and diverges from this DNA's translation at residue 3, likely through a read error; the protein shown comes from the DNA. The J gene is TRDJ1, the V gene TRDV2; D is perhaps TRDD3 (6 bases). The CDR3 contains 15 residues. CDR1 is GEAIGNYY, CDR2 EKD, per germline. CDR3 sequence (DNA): TGTGCCCGTGACACCGTGGGGGGCTACACCGATAAACTCATCTTT. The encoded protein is CARDTVGGYTDKLIF.

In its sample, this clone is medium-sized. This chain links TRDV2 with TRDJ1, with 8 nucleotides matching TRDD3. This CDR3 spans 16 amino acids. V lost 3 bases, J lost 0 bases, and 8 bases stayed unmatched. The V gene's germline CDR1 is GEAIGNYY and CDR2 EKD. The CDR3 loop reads CACDALLGVNTDKLIF. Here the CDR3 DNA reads TGTGCCTGTGACGCGTTACTGGGGGTTAACACCGATAAACTCATCTTT.

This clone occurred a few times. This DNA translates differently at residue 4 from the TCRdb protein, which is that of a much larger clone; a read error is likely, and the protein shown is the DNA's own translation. CDR3: CACVTLGDTNIDKLIF. The CDR3 DNA sequence: TGTGCCTGTGTCACTCTGGGGGATACGAACATCGATAAACTCATCTTT. This sequence joins TRDV2 and TRDJ1; 12 positions match TRDD3. Germline loops: CDR1 GEAIGNYY, CDR2 EKD. With 5 bases clipped from V and 4 bases from J, the junction kept 10 bases outside the gene matches. This CDR3 has 16 residues.

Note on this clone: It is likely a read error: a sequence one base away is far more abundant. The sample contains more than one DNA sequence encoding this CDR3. The DNA for the CDR3 is TGTGCCTGTGACGAAGTTTTACCCTCCACCGATAAGCTCATCTTT. Protein sequence: CACDEVLPSTDKLIF. This rearrangement joins TRDV2 to TRDJ1, with D unresolved. There are 15 residues in the CDR3. The germline gives CDR1 GEAIGNYY, CDR2 EKD.

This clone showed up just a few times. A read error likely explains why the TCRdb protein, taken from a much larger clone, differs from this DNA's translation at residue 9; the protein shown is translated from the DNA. CDR3 DNA sequence: TGTGCCTGTGACACCGTCGGGGGGGTACGACGTTACACCGATAAACTCATCTTT. Translation gives CACDTVGGVRRYTDKLIF. The chain carries TRDV2 and TRDJ1; perhaps TRDD3 as D (5 bases). The V gene lost 0 bases and the J gene lost 0 bases, with 19 bases spanning the gap. This CDR3 contains 18 residues. Germline CDR1 GEAIGNYY, CDR2 EKD.

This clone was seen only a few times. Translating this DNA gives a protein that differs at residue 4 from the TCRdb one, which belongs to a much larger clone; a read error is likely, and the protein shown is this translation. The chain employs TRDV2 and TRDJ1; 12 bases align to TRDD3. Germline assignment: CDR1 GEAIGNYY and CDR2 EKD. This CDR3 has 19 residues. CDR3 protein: CACNTVGLGDTRRTDKLIF. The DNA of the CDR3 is TGTGCCTGTAACACCGTGGGGCTGGGGGATACGCGTCGTACCGATAAACTCATCTTT.

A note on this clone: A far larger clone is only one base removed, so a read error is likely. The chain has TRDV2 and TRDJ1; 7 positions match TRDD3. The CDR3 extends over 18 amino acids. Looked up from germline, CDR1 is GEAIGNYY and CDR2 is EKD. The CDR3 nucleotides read TGTGCCCGTGACACCGTCAATTCTGGGGGGCTAACCACCGATAAACTCATCTTT. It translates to CARDTVNSGGLTTDKLIF.

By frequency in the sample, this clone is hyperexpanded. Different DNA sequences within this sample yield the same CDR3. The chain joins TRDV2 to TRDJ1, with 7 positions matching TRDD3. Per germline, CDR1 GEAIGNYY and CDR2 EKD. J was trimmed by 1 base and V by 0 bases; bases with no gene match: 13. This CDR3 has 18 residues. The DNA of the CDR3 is TGTGCCTGTGACACCGTCAATTCTGGGGGGCTAACCACCGATAAACTCATCTTT. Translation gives CACDTVNSGGLTTDKLIF.

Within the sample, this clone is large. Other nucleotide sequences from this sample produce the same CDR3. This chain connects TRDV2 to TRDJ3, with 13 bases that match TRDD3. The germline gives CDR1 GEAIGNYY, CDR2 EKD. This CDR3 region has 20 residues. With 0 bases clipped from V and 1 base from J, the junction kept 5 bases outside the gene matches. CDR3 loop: CACDTATGGYGSWDTRQMFF. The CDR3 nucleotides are TGTGCCTGTGACACCGCCACTGGGGGATACGGGTCCTGGGACACCCGACAGATGTTTTTC.